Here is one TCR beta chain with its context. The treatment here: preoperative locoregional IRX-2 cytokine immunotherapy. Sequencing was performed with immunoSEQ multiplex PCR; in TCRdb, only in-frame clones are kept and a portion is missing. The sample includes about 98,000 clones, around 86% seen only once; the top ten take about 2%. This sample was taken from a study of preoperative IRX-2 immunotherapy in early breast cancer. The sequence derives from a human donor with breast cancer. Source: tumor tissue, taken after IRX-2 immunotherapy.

CDR3 nucleotide sequence: TGTGCTAGTGGCCGCGGGACAGGGGGCTACGAGCAGTACTTC. Protein: CASGRGTGGYEQYF. The chain recombines TRBV12-5 with TRBJ2-7, with 11 bases fitting TRBD1. The CDR3 contains 14 residues. J was trimmed by 3 bases and V by 6 bases; bases with no gene match: 4. Germline V lookup: CDR1 LGHNT, CDR2 FRNRAP.